Listed below are T cell receptor beta chains from one sample, sequenced in a study of CD8 T cells in Susac syndrome. From the immunoSEQ multiplex PCR reads, TCRdb called clonotypes with MiXCR, one entry per CDR3 protein. Of about 300,000 distinct CDR3 sequences listed, approximately 85% were seen once; the top ten hold over 0.095%. The sequenced sample consisted of CD8+ T cells from PBMCs. The receptor source for this set is a human donor with multiple sclerosis. CDR3s include the opening cysteine and the closing phenylalanine or tryptophan. Fields, in order: D gene, V gene, clone size, J gene, CDR3 protein, CDR3 DNA. D genes are given only for firm matches. A clone size is listed for some rows: how often the clone was seen (once, few, many), or a class if it is expanded.

>TRBD2|TRBV28|-|TRBJ2-1
CASSSAYGTSGRANEQFF
TGTGCCAGCAGTTCCGCTTATGGGACTAGCGGGAGGGCTAATGAGCAGTTCTTC
>-|TRBV11-2|-|TRBJ2-7
CASSLLIAGPHEQYF
TGTGCCAGCAGCTTATTGATCGCAGGGCCCCACGAGCAGTACTTC
>TRBD1|TRBV2|-|TRBJ1-3
CASSEPPTGTGNTIYF
TGTGCCAGCAGTGAACCCCCGACAGGGACTGGAAACACCATATATTTT
>TRBD1|TRBV7-2|-|TRBJ1-4
CASSRDRWNEKLFF
TGTGCCAGCAGCCGGGACAGGTGGAATGAAAAACTGTTTTTT
>-|TRBV27|-|TRBJ2-1
CASSFIGRRTPITPYNEQFF
TGTGCCAGCAGTTTTATTGGGCGGAGAACCCCAATTACCCCCTACAATGAGCAGTTCTTC
>-|TRBV10-3|-|TRBJ1-1
CATATEDTEAFF
TGTGCCACAGCGACAGAGGACACTGAAGCTTTCTTT
>-|TRBV19|-|TRBJ2-7
CASSQRTSSYEQYF
TGTGCCAGTAGTCAGCGGACGAGCTCCTACGAGCAGTACTTC
>TRBD1|TRBV7-9|few|TRBJ2-7
CASSPAQGFPHEQYF
TGTGCCAGCAGCCCAGCACAGGGGTTTCCCCACGAGCAGTACTTC
>-|TRBV5-1|-|TRBJ2-7
CASSLERLHNSFSYEQYF
TGCGCCAGCAGCTTGGAAAGGTTGCACAACTCCTTCTCCTACGAGCAGTACTTC
>-|TRBV24-1|-|TRBJ1-2
CATSEPGTYYGYTF
TGTGCCACCAGTGAGCCCGGGACGTACTATGGCTACACCTTC